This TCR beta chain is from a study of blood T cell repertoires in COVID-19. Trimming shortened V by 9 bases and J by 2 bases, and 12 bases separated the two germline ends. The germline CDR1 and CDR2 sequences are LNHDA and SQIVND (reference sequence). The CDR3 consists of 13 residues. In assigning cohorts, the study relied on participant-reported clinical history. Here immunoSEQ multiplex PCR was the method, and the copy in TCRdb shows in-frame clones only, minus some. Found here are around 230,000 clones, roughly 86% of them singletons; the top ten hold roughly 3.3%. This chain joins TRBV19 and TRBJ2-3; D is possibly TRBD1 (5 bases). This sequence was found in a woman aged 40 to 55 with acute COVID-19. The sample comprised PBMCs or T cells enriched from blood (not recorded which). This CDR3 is CASGHPHTDTQYF. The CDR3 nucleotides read TGTGCCAGCGGACACCCTCACACAGATACGCAGTATTTT.